This entry lists 7 T cell receptor beta chains sequenced from one sample in a study of blood T cell repertoires in COVID-19. TCRdb keeps only in-frame clones here, not all; method: immunoSEQ multiplex PCR. The data hold fewer than 250,000 clones, with around 82% observed a single time. Input material: peripheral blood. These receptors all stem from a woman aged 70-85 years with acute or convalescent COVID-19.

The table lists this clone with many counts. The rearrangement links TRBV7-2 to TRBJ1-2; 8 nucleotides align to TRBD1. V was clipped by 1 base and J by 4 bases; unmatched bases: 5. This CDR3 has 15 residues. Germline V gene sequence: CDR1 SGHTA, CDR2 FQGNSA. The chain's CDR3 is CASSLGTGTAYGYTF. CDR3 DNA: TGTGCCAGCAGCTTAGGGACAGGGACCGCCTATGGCTACACCTTC.

The J gene is TRBJ2-5, the V gene TRBV3-1 (or the pseudogene TRBV3-2), with 11 bases that match TRBD1. Trimming removed 5 bases from V and 2 bases from J; junction bases left unmatched: 10. This CDR3 contains 17 residues. Germline V gene data show CDR1 as LGHDT and CDR2 as YNNKEL (reference sequence). This CDR3 reads CASSTGTGGRRQETQYF. The CDR3 DNA reads TGTGCCAGCAGCACAGGGACAGGGGGAAGGAGGCAAGAGACCCAGTACTTC.

The chain carries TRBV19 and TRBJ1-5, with D tentatively TRBD1 (5 bases). The CDR3 is 17 residues long. Germline CDR1 is LNHDA and CDR2 is SQIVND (reference sequence). The V gene lost 5 bases and the J gene lost 6 bases, with 23 bases spanning the gap. The CDR3 sequence: CASSPTPRAIKSQPQHF. The CDR3, as DNA: TGTGCCAGTAGTCCGACCCCCAGGGCCATCAAAAGTCAGCCCCAGCATTTT.

The chain combines TRBV7-2 with TRBJ1-5; D ambiguous. Trimming took 1 base from V and 7 from J, leaving 8 bases between them. Germline values: CDR1 SGHTA, CDR2 FQGNSA. CDR3 size: 13 residues. CDR3 in amino acids: CASSLVLEQPQHF. The CDR3 nucleotides read TGTGCCAGCAGCTTAGTATTGGAGCAGCCCCAGCATTTT.

The J gene is TRBJ1-6, the V gene TRBV19, with TRBD1 matching 8 bases. The CDR3 is 16 amino acids. Losses at the gene ends were 7 bases for V and 7 bases for J; bases not matched to a gene: 12. CDR1 LNHDA and CDR2 SQIVND come from the germline V gene (reference sequence). The CDR3 region is CASTLQGARGNSPLHF. The CDR3 DNA reads as TGTGCCAGTACCCTTCAGGGGGCCCGAGGCAATTCACCCCTCCACTTT.

V usage is TRBV6-5 and J usage is TRBJ2-7; the match to TRBD1 covers 7 bases. Per the germline V gene, CDR1 is MNHEY and CDR2 is SVGAGI. J lost 1 base, V lost 6 bases, and 0 bases had no gene match. This CDR3 has 12 amino acids. Here the CDR3 DNA reads TGTGCCAGCAGACAGGGGTCCTACGAGCAGTACTTC. This gives the protein CASRQGSYEQYF.

The rearrangement joins TRBV2 to TRBJ2-3, with D hard to call. This CDR3 is built from 14 residues. Between the trimmed V and J ends, which lost 8 bases and 0 bases, there was a span of 12 bases. CDR1 and CDR2 from the germline V gene are SNHLY and FYNNEI. The CDR3 spells CASSRLPSTDTQYF. The CDR3 region has the DNA TGTGCCAGCTCTCGACTTCCGAGCACAGATACGCAGTATTTT. Combining the CDR3 with reference TRBV2 and TRBJ2-3 gives the whole variable domain EPEVTQTPSHQVTQMGQEVILRCVPISNHLYFYWYRQILGQKVEFLVSFYNNEISEKSEIFDDQFSVERPDGSNFTLKIRSTKLEDSAMYFCASSRLPSTDTQYFGPGTRLTVL.